The 18 T cell receptor beta chains below all came from one sample that was sequenced in a study of shared clonotypes between healthy human individuals (dated by TCRdb to 2018 to 2021). Libraries were prepared through the immunoSEQ multiplex PCR assay. TCRdb provides this immuneACCESS table in a form limited to in-frame rearrangements. Some clones are lacking; in checked studies, under half of them reflect an unresolved V gene, and why the rest are absent is not known. In this sample the table shows millions of clones, approximately 95% of which occur a single time. 0.13% of the sample belongs to the ten largest clones. The sequenced sample consisted of naive CD4+ T cells sorted from blood. The cell subset or site label for this specimen denotes: CD45RA+ positively selected. Receptor source: a man in his late teens or twenties in good health.

This chain links TRBV7-2 with TRBJ2-7, with D tentatively TRBD1 (6 bases). The V gene's germline CDR1 is SGHTA and CDR2 FQGNSA. CDR3 size: 13 residues. Trimming removed 7 bases at V and 5 bases at J, with 15 bases between. The CDR3: CASIALRGDEQYF. As DNA, the CDR3 is TGTGCCAGCATCGCCCTCAGGGGAGACGAGCAGTACTTC.

V usage is TRBV6-5 and J usage is TRBJ2-7; 7 bases map to TRBD1. The length of the CDR3 is 13 residues. Germline V gene data show CDR1 as MNHEY and CDR2 as SVGAGI. V shed 10 bases and J 2 bases; nucleotides not matched to a gene: 8. Written as DNA, the CDR3 is TGTGCCATTTCTCCTACAGGGGCCTACGAGCAGTACTTC. It is translated as CAISPTGAYEQYF.

The chain recombines TRBV7-2 with TRBJ2-3, with 10 positions matching TRBD2. This CDR3 region has 18 residues. V was pared by 1 base and J by 0 bases, with 7 bases of the junction left unmatched. CDR1 and CDR2 (germline): SGHTA, FQGNSA. CDR3 sequence reads: CASSLGLAGEYSTDTQYF. As DNA, the CDR3 is TGTGCCAGCAGCTTAGGTCTAGCGGGAGAATACAGCACAGATACGCAGTATTTT.

To note about this clone: Other DNA variants within this sample encode the same CDR3. V gene TRBV30 combines with J gene TRBJ1-5; D call uncertain. Trimming took 2 bases from V and 3 from J, leaving 8 bases between them. The CDR3 runs to 13 residues. The germline V gene encodes CDR1 GTSNPN and CDR2 SVGIG (reference sequence). The CDR3 coding sequence is TGTGCCTGGAGTACTGGTCTCAATCAGCCCCAGCATTTT. It translates to CAWSTGLNQPQHF.

This chain connects TRBV7-8 to TRBJ1-5; the D gene is possibly TRBD1 (5 bases). Germline values: CDR1 SGHVS, CDR2 FQNEAQ. This CDR3 region has 16 residues. V was pared by 1 base and J by 6 bases, with 16 bases between. The CDR3 nucleotides are TGTGCCAGCAGCTTAGTCGGGGGAGGGGCGATTCAGCCCCAGCATTTT. Encoded protein: CASSLVGGGAIQPQHF.

V usage is TRBV6-5 and J usage is TRBJ2-6, with D uncertain. V dropped 6 bases and J dropped 0 bases, with 9 bases sitting between them. CDR1 is MNHEY and CDR2 is SVGAGI in the germline V gene. This CDR3 is 15 amino acids long. The CDR3 bases are TGTGCCAGCAGACCCTTCCTCTCTGGGGCCAACGTCCTGACTTTC. The encoded protein is CASRPFLSGANVLTF.

There are a few counts of this clone. V and J are TRBV25-1 and TRBJ2-7; D not certain. The CDR3 contains 14 residues. The V end was cut by 4 bases, the J end by 4 bases, with 14 bases between. Germline values: CDR1 MGHDK, CDR2 SYGVNS. CDR3 region: CASSGRSGPYEQYF. CDR3 coding DNA: TGTGCCAGCAGTGGGCGATCAGGTCCTTACGAGCAGTACTTC.

The chain combines TRBV25-1 with TRBJ2-4; 10 bases are a match to TRBD2. V dropped 2 bases and J dropped 7; count of bases not matched to a gene: 5. The CDR3 consists of 15 residues. Germline V gene lookup returns CDR1 MGHDK and CDR2 SYGVNS. The CDR3 DNA sequence: TGTGCCAGCAGTGAAAAGCGGGGGGGCCTGAACATTCAGTACTTC. It translates to CASSEKRGGLNIQYF.

The chain combines TRBV7-3 with TRBJ2-7; TRBD2 might be the D (6 bases). From germline, CDR1 is SGHTA and CDR2 FQGTGA. V was shortened by 6 bases and J by 4 bases, with 13 bases between the two germline ends. The CDR3 totals 13 residues. The CDR3, as DNA: TGTGCCAGCAGTAGGGACTTCGGTTACGAGCAGTACTTC. Translation: CASSRDFGYEQYF.

As to this clone: The same CDR3 can be traced to other DNA sequences in this sample. V and J are TRBV6-5 and TRBJ1-6; 7 bases are shared with TRBD1. Trimming cost V 2 bases and J 2 bases; bases outside gene matches: 0. CDR1 is MNHEY and CDR2 is SVGAGI in the germline V gene. This CDR3 contains 15 residues. CDR3 DNA: TGTGCCAGCAGTTACGGGACAGCCTATAATTCACCCCTCCACTTT. Protein: CASSYGTAYNSPLHF.

The chain employs TRBV15 and TRBJ1-3, with D possibly matching TRBD1 (6 bases). The CDR3 consists of 18 residues. V dropped 0 bases and J dropped 0 bases, with 15 bases sitting between them. Looked up from germline, CDR1 is LNHNV and CDR2 is YYDKDF (reference sequence). Here the CDR3 reads CATSRDTSGQTSGNTIYF. The CDR3 bases are TGTGCCACCAGCAGAGATACTAGTGGACAGACCTCTGGAAACACCATATATTTT.

V is TRBV4-2 and J is TRBJ2-5, with D perhaps matching TRBD1 (5 bases). The ends were cut back, 0 bases at V and 2 bases at J, with 13 bases in the middle. Germline lookup yields CDR1 LGHNA and CDR2 YNFKEQ. This CDR3 is 16 amino acids long. The CDR3 nucleotides read TGTGCCAGCAGCCAAGAACAGGCCGCCCAACAAGAGACCCAGTACTTC. This translates into CASSQEQAAQQETQYF.

This chain connects TRBV29-1 to TRBJ1-1; tentatively, D is TRBD1 (6 bases). The CDR3 is 13 residues long. Germline V CDR1 and CDR2: SQVTM, ANQGSEA. The ends were cut back, 7 bases at V and 1 base at J, with 13 bases in the middle. CDR3 sequence: CSADTDRNTEAFF. CDR3 sequence (DNA): TGCAGCGCAGATACGGACAGGAACACTGAAGCTTTCTTT.

The V call is TRBV7-2, the J call TRBJ1-4, with 7 positions matching TRBD1. CDR3 length: 14 amino acids. Germline CDR1 and CDR2: SGHTA and FQGNSA. After removal of 6 bases from V and 5 bases from J, the junction contained 6 bases not matched to a gene. The CDR3 is CASSPTGMNEKLFF. The CDR3 DNA is TGTGCCAGCAGTCCGACAGGGATGAATGAAAAACTGTTTTTT.

The CDR3 DNA sequence: TGTGCCAGCAGTGTTCAGGGGGCCATGGAAAAACTGTTTTTT. This codes for CASSVQGAMEKLFF. V gene TRBV2 combines with J gene TRBJ1-4; TRBD1 matches 8 bases. The CDR3 has 14 amino acids. Looked up from germline, CDR1 is SNHLY and CDR2 is FYNNEI. With 4 bases clipped from V and 8 bases from J, the junction kept 6 bases outside the gene matches.

J is TRBJ1-2 and V is TRBV5-4; D may be TRBD1 (5 bases). The CDR3 spans 15 residues. V was trimmed by 4 bases and J by 5 bases, leaving 18 bases between them. Germline values: CDR1 SGHNT, CDR2 YYREEE (reference sequence). The CDR3 nucleotides read TGTGCCAGCAGCCTAGCCCAGACAGAGCCTTATGGCTACACCTTC. Translation gives CASSLAQTEPYGYTF.

The chain uses TRBV18 and TRBJ1-5, with D possibly TRBD1 on 6 matching bases. CDR3 length: 15 residues. Germline CDR1 is KGHSH and CDR2 is LQKENI. V gave up 2 bases and J gave up 3 bases, with 11 bases separating them. The CDR3 sequence is CASSPEDSSNQPQHF. CDR3 in DNA: TGTGCCAGCTCACCAGAGGACAGCTCCAATCAGCCCCAGCATTTT.

The genes are TRBV5-5 and TRBJ2-7, with 13 bases matching TRBD2. This CDR3 comprises 17 residues. The V segment lost 3 bases and the J segment 0 bases; nucleotides outside the gene matches: 6. CDR1 and CDR2 (germline): SGHKS, YYEKEE (reference sequence). CDR3 region: CASSWRTSGSFSYEQYF. In nucleotides, the CDR3 is TGTGCCAGCAGCTGGAGGACTAGCGGGAGTTTCTCCTACGAGCAGTACTTC. The variable domain in full, completed from reference TRBV5-5 and TRBJ2-7, reads DAGVTQSPTHLIKTRGQQVTLRCSPISGHKSVSWYQQVLGQGPQFIFQYYEKEERGRGNFPDRFSARQFPNYSSELNVNALLLGDSALYLCASSWRTSGSFSYEQYFGPGTRLTVT.